These T cell receptor beta chains were read from a single sample in a study of shared clonotypes between healthy human individuals. Clones were sequenced by immunoSEQ multiplex PCR, and TCRdb holds only the in-frame ones, with some missing. Among 2.3 million or so clones, over 90% were seen once, and the ten largest hold 0.39%. The specimen sequenced was naive CD4+ T cells from PBMCs. These receptor sequences come from a young man in good health. Some clones in this sample may be carry-over from other donors' samples. CDR3s include the opening cysteine and the closing phenylalanine or tryptophan. A D gene is named only where the DNA matches it firmly. Size is stated for part of the rows, as once, few or many counts, or as a class when the clone is expanded.

J gene	V gene	D gene	clone size	CDR3 DNA	CDR3 protein
TRBJ2-1	TRBV30	NA	NA	TGTGCCTGGAGCCGAAGGGTGGGTCTATACAATGAGCAGTTCTTC	CAWSRRVGLYNEQFF
TRBJ2-1	TRBV10-3	NA	NA	TGTGCCATCTTGCGGGTCCATGAGCAGTTCTTC	CAILRVHEQFF
TRBJ2-7	TRBV30	NA	NA	TGTGCCTGGAAGCGTTGGGGCTCCTACGAGCAGTACTTC	CAWKRWGSYEQYF
TRBJ1-1	TRBV18	NA	NA	TGTGCCAGCTCACCAAACAAGAACACTGAAGCTTTCTTT	CASSPNKNTEAFF
TRBJ2-3	TRBV2	NA	NA	TGTGCCAGCAGAAGGGGTACAGATACGCAGTATTTT	CASRRGTDTQYF
TRBJ1-6	TRBV28	NA	NA	TGTGCCAGCGGGCGCGCCAGGGTGAAATCACCCCTCCACTTT	CASGRARVKSPLHF
TRBJ2-7	TRBV7-6	NA	NA	TGTGCCAGCAGCTTAACTCCGGGTTACTACGAGCAGTACTTC	CASSLTPGYYEQYF
TRBJ2-7	TRBV5-6	NA	NA	TGTGCCAGCAGCTTGATAGAACGGGGGACCTACGAGCAGTACTTC	CASSLIERGTYEQYF
TRBJ2-2	TRBV4-1	TRBD2	NA	TGCGCCAGCAGCCAAGATAGGACTAGGACGAACACCGGGGAGCTGTTTTTT	CASSQDRTRTNTGELFF
TRBJ2-4	TRBV5-1	NA	NA	TGCGCCAGCAGCTTGGGGGCCCCAGTAATCGACATTCAGTACTTC	CASSLGAPVIDIQYF
TRBJ1-4	TRBV5-5	NA	NA	TGTGCCAGCAGCTTGGCACAATTCAACGAAAAACTGTTTTTT	CASSLAQFNEKLFF
TRBJ2-1	TRBV29-1	TRBD1	NA	TGCAGCGGTGGACAGGGGAAAGGCTACAATGAGCAGTTCTTC	CSGGQGKGYNEQFF
TRBJ2-2	TRBV30	NA	NA	TGTGCCTGGATACAGACAGTAACCGGGGAGCTGTTTTTT	CAWIQTVTGELFF
TRBJ2-1	TRBV7-8	TRBD1	NA	TGTGCCAGCAGCCGAGGACAGGGGGCCTACAATGAGCAGTTCTTC	CASSRGQGAYNEQFF
TRBJ2-6	TRBV4-1	NA	NA	TGCGCCAGCAGCCAAAATACCCCTAGTCGGAATTCCTCTGGGGCCAACGTCCTGACTTTC	CASSQNTPSRNSSGANVLTF
TRBJ2-3	TRBV7-9	NA	NA	TGTGCCAGCAGCTTACGGGTTGGCGGAGCGCAGGATACGCAGTATTTT	CASSLRVGGAQDTQYF
TRBJ2-1	TRBV29-1	NA	NA	TGCAGCTCTCGACCCACAGGGTTTTATGCCTACAATGAGCAGTTCTTC	CSSRPTGFYAYNEQFF
TRBJ2-7	TRBV4-3	NA	NA	TGCGCCAGCAGCCAAGAGGTTGGGACGTTGACCTACGAGCAGTACTTC	CASSQEVGTLTYEQYF
TRBJ1-1	TRBV4-2	NA	NA	TGTGCCAGCAGCCGAGTGAACACTGAAGCTTTCTTT	CASSRVNTEAFF
TRBJ2-5	TRBV15	TRBD2	few	TGTGCCACCAGCCCCAGGGAGGGCGCACAAGAGACCCAGTACTTC	CATSPREGAQETQYF
TRBJ1-1	TRBV11-2	NA	once	TGTGCCAGCAGCCCCTCCCAAGGGGGGACTCGCACTGAAGCTTTCTTT	CASSPSQGGTRTEAFF
TRBJ1-2	TRBV6-4	NA	NA	TGTGCCAGCAGTATAGGTGTGGGTTTTGGCTACACCTTC	CASSIGVGFGYTF
TRBJ1-6	TRBV4-2	NA	NA	TGTGCCAGCAGCCAAGATAGGCTCTCTAATTCACCCCTCCACTTT	CASSQDRLSNSPLHF
TRBJ1-1	TRBV4-1	NA	NA	TGCGCCAGCAGCCACCTTTCCAGGGATAACACTGAAGCTTTCTTT	CASSHLSRDNTEAFF
TRBJ1-5	TRBV5-6	TRBD1	NA	TGTGCCAGCAGCTTGGGGACAGGTTACAATCAGCCCCAGCATTTT	CASSLGTGYNQPQHF
TRBJ2-1	TRBV6-1	NA	NA	TGTGCCAGCACCTTGGACAGACAGAAAGTAAATGAGCAGTTCTTC	CASTLDRQKVNEQFF
TRBJ1-6	TRBV7-9	TRBD1	NA	TGTGCCAGCAGCTCTACAGGGGCGGAGTCACCCCTCCACTTT	CASSSTGAESPLHF
TRBJ1-1	TRBV5-1	NA	NA	TGCGCCAGCAGGGCGGGAACATCGACTGAAGCTTTCTTT	CASRAGTSTEAFF
TRBJ2-2	TRBV5-4	TRBD2	NA	TGTGCCAGCAGCTTGGGGCTAGCGGGACGTCACACCGGGGAGCTGTTTTTT	CASSLGLAGRHTGELFF
TRBJ1-5	TRBV28	NA	few	TGTGCCAGCTTGAGGAGGGGACTGGGCGGTCAGCCCCAGCATTTT	CASLRRGLGGQPQHF
TRBJ2-4	TRBV18	NA	NA	TGTGCCAGCTCACCATCATTGACTCTAGCCAAAAACATTCAGTACTTC	CASSPSLTLAKNIQYF
TRBJ2-1	TRBV5-1	TRBD1	NA	TGCGCCAGCAGCTGGCCTGGGACAGGGATAACTAGCGTGCAATACAATGAGCAGTTCTTC	CASSWPGTGITSVQYNEQFF
TRBJ2-5	TRBV7-8	NA	NA	TGTGCCAGCAGCTTCTCTGTCAGGGAGACCCAGTACTTC	CASSFSVRETQYF
TRBJ2-1	TRBV27	NA	NA	TGTGCCAGCAGCCCCCTGACTACCCAACCTGAGCAGTTCTTC	CASSPLTTQPEQFF
TRBJ2-1	TRBV5-1	NA	NA	TGCGCCAGCAGCCCCAGTGGTTGGGAAAATGAGCAGTTCTTC	CASSPSGWENEQFF
TRBJ2-7	TRBV7-3	TRBD2	NA	TGTGCCAGCAGCCCCAAAAGGGATAGCGGGGGCGAGCAGTACTTC	CASSPKRDSGGEQYF
TRBJ2-5	TRBV5-1	TRBD2	NA	TGCGCCAGCAGCTTGGGGCTAGCGGGAGAAGAGACCCAGTACTTC	CASSLGLAGEETQYF
TRBJ1-3	TRBV6-6	TRBD1	NA	TGTGCCAGCAGTTACTCCGCCCCGGGACAGGGAAACACCATATATTTT	CASSYSAPGQGNTIYF
TRBJ2-2	TRBV18	TRBD1	once	TGTGCCAGCTCACCACAAGGCCAGGGGGCCGGGGAGCTGTTTTTT	CASSPQGQGAGELFF
TRBJ2-7	TRBV7-2	TRBD1	NA	TGTGCCAGCAGCTTAGTGTCGACAGGGCTCTACGAGCAGTACTTC	CASSLVSTGLYEQYF
TRBJ2-1	TRBV28	TRBD2	NA	TGTGCCAGCAGTTGGTCCCCTAGCGGAAGGTACAATGAGCAGTTCTTC	CASSWSPSGRYNEQFF
TRBJ2-7	TRBV7-6	TRBD2	NA	TGTGCCAGCAGCCTTGGACTAGCGGGAGGGGGGCGGACCTACGAGCAGTACTTC	CASSLGLAGGGRTYEQYF
TRBJ2-5	TRBV5-4	TRBD1	NA	TGTGCCAGCAGTTGGCGGGGGACAGGGATAGGGAAGACCCAGTACTTC	CASSWRGTGIGKTQYF
TRBJ1-5	TRBV28	NA	few	TGTGCCAGCAGTCAGTACAATCAGCCCCAGCATTTT	CASSQYNQPQHF
TRBJ2-1	TRBV7-7	TRBD1	NA	TGTGCCAGCAGCTTAGGCCAGGGGGCTCGGGAGCAGTTCTTC	CASSLGQGAREQFF
TRBJ1-2	TRBV6-1	NA	few	TGTGCCAGCAGTGGCGGGGGGGGCGCCCCCTATGGCTACACCTTC	CASSGGGGAPYGYTF
TRBJ2-1	TRBV5-1	TRBD2	NA	TGCGCCAGCAGCTTGGGACTAGCGGGCTACAATGAGCAGTTCTTC	CASSLGLAGYNEQFF
TRBJ1-1	TRBV7-2	TRBD1	NA	TGTGCCAGCAGCCCGAAACAGGGGCTGTCTGAAGCTTTCTTT	CASSPKQGLSEAFF
TRBJ2-7	TRBV27	NA	NA	TGTGCCAGCAGTGGAGCGGGCCTAATCCCCTACGAGCAGTACTTC	CASSGAGLIPYEQYF
TRBJ2-7	TRBV7-2	NA	NA	TGTAGTTCCGTCCCACCCAGTCATTACGAGCAGTACTTC	CSSVPPSHYEQYF
TRBJ2-3	TRBV7-9	NA	NA	TGTGCCAGCAGCTTAGGGACGGGAAGCACAGATACGCAGTATTTT	CASSLGTGSTDTQYF
TRBJ2-3	TRBV6-5	NA	NA	TGTGCCAGCAGGAATGACGGAGGTCCGGATACGCAGTATTTT	CASRNDGGPDTQYF
TRBJ2-7	TRBV6-5	TRBD1	NA	TGTGCCAGCAGTTACTCCCGGACAGGGGCCTACGAGCAGTACTTC	CASSYSRTGAYEQYF
TRBJ2-1	TRBV19	TRBD1	once	TGTGCCAGTAGCCCCACCCTCAACAGGGGGCGGAAGAATGAGCAGTTCTTC	CASSPTLNRGRKNEQFF
TRBJ1-5	TRBV19	NA	few	TGTGCCAGTAGTATATCCAGGGGCAATCAGCCCCAGCATTTT	CASSISRGNQPQHF
TRBJ2-5	TRBV10-1	TRBD1	NA	TGCGCCAGCAGTGAGACCTATAAAGGGGGCCGGGAGACCCAGTACTTC	CASSETYKGGRETQYF